This T cell receptor beta chain was identified during a study of T-cell reconstitution after alpha-beta-depleted transplantation in children. This clonotype was seen a few times. Unique molecular identifiers were incorporated when the TCRbeta library was constructed. TCRdb re-called the PCR reads with MiXCR, one entry per CDR3 protein. The sample lists 140,000 or so distinct CDR3 sequences; 7.5% to 9% were seen once. The sequenced sample was PBMCs, mostly from graft donor cells, obtained 180 days after TCRalphabeta/CD19-depleted stem cell transplant. The TCR was taken from a female patient aged 2-15 years who had a stem cell transplant for congenital amegakaryocytic thrombocytopenia, so the T cells may come from the graft donor.

CDR3 nucleotides: TGTGCCAGCAGCCAAGGGGTTGCGCCCAGCGAGCAGTTCTTC. It is translated as CASSQGVAPSEQFF. The V and J genes are TRBV3-1 and TRBJ2-1; the D is unclear. The germline CDR1 and CDR2 sequences are LGHDT and YNNKEL (reference sequence). The CDR3 consists of 14 residues. V shed 1 base and J shed 10 bases, with 14 bases lying between them.